This entry concerns a single TCR beta chain. Some clones are missing from TCRdb's copy, which holds only in-frame ones; the method was immunoSEQ multiplex PCR. The table records 150,000 to 200,000 clones, approximately 80% of them present only once. This CDR3 has 14 amino acids. Germline values: CDR1 KGHSH, CDR2 LQKENI. V dropped 3 bases and J dropped 4; count of bases not matched to a gene: 4. The data derive from a study of blood T cell repertoires in COVID-19. Across the whole study: The origin of the acute and convalescent COVID-19 samples was the United States, Italy and Spain.

Living in 24 US areas, the participants were between roughly 18 and 95 years of age. Recovered participants had two consecutive negative NP/OP PCR tests, healthcare professional clearance, or symptom resolution. This sequence originates from a woman aged 55-69 years who had recovered from COVID-19. The chain combines TRBV18 with TRBJ1-1; 8 bases match TRBD1. The specimen sequenced was PBMCs or T cells enriched from blood (not recorded which). In DNA, the CDR3 is TGTGCCAGCTCACCGTCCGACAGGGGCACTGAAGCTTTCTTT. This translates into CASSPSDRGTEAFF.